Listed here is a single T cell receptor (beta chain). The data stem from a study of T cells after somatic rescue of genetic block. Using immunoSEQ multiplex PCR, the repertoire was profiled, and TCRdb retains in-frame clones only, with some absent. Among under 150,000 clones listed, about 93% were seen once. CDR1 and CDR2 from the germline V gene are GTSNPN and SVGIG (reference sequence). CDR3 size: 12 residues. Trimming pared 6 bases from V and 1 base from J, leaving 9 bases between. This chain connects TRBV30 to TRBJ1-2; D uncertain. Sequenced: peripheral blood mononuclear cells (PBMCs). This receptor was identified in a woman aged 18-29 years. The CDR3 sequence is CACQGFNYGYTF. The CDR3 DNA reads TGTGCCTGCCAAGGGTTTAACTATGGCTACACCTTC. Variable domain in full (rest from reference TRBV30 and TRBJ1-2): SQTIHQWPATLVQPVGSPLSLECTVEGTSNPNLYWYRQAAGRGLQLLFYSVGIGQISSEVPQNLSASRPQDRQFILSSKKLLLSDSGFYLCACQGFNYGYTFGSGTRLTVV.